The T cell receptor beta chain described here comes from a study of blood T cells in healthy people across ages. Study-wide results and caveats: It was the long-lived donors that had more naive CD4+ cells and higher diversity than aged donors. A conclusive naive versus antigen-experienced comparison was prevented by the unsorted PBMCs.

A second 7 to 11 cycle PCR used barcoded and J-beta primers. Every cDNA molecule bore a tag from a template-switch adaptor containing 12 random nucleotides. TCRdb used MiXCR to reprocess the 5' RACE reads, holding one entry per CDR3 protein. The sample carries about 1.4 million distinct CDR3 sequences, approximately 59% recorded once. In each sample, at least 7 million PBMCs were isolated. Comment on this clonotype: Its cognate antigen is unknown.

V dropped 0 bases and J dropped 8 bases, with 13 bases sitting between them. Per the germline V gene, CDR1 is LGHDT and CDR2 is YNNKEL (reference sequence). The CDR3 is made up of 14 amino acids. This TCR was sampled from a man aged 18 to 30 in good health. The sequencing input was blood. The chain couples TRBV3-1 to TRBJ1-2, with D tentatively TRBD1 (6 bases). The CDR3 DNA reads TGTGCCAGCAGCCAAGATCTGGGGGCAATCGGCTACACCTTC. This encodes CASSQDLGAIGYTF.